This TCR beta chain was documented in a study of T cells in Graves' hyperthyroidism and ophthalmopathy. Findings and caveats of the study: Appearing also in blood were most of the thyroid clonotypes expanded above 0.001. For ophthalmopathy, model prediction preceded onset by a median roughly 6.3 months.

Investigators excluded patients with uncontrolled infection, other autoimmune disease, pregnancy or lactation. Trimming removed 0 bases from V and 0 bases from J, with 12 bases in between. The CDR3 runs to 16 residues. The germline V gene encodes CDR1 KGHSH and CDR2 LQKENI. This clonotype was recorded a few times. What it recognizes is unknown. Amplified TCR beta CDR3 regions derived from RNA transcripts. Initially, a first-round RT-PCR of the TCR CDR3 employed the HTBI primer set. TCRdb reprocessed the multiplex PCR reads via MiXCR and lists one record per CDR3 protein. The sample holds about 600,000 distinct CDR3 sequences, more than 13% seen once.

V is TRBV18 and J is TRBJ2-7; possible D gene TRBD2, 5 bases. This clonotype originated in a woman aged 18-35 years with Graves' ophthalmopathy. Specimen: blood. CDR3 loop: CASSPPTLGSSYEQYF. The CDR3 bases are TGTGCCAGCTCACCACCGACCCTAGGGAGCTCCTACGAGCAGTACTTC.